The text below deals with one T cell receptor (beta chain). This record comes from a study of blood T cell repertoires in COVID-19. Here immunoSEQ multiplex PCR was the method, and the copy in TCRdb shows in-frame clones only, minus some. Of 200,000 to 300,000 clones listed, roughly 86% are singletons. Trimming removed 7 bases from V and 1 base from J, with 13 bases in between. CDR1 and CDR2 (germline): WSHSY, SAAADI. This CDR3 has 15 amino acids. Specimen: PBMCs or T cells enriched from blood (not recorded which). This chain connects TRBV10-2 to TRBJ2-2, with D maybe TRBD2 (5 bases). The TCR sequence derives from a woman aged 18-29 years who had recovered from COVID-19. As DNA, the CDR3 is TGCGCCAGCAACGAGGCGGGCCAGAACACCGGGGAGCTGTTTTTT. Protein product: CASNEAGQNTGELFF.